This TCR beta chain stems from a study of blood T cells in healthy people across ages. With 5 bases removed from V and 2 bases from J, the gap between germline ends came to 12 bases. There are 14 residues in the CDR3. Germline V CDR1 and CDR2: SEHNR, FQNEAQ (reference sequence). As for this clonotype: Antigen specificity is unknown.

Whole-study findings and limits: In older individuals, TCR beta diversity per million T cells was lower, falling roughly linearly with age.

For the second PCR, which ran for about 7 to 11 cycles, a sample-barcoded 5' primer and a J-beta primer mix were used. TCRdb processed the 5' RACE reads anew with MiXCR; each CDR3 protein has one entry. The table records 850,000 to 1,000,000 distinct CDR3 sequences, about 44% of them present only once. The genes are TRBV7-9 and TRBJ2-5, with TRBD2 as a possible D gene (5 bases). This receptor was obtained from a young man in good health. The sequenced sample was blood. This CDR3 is CASSAPGSQETQYF. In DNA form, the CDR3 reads TGTGCCAGCAGCGCACCGGGATCTCAAGAGACCCAGTACTTC.